This T cell receptor (beta chain) originates from a study of T-cell memory formation after mild COVID-19. TCRdb reprocessed the 5' RACE reads with MiXCR, giving one entry per CDR3 protein. The data contain 180,000 or so distinct CDR3 sequences, roughly 12% of them singletons. CDR3 length: 12 amino acids. Trimming removed 3 bases at V and 7 bases at J, with 4 bases between. Germline V gene sequence: CDR1 MNHEY, CDR2 SMNVEV (reference sequence). The TCR comes from a man between 18 and 29 years old who had mild COVID-19 (a few samples of this study predate the infection). Cell type and time point are not known. The specimen was PBMCs or a T cell subset sorted from them (not recorded which). The gene calls are TRBV27 and TRBJ1-6; D call uncertain. The CDR3, as DNA: TGTGCCAGCAGTTTCCCAAATTCACCCCTCCACTTT. Amino acid sequence: CASSFPNSPLHF.